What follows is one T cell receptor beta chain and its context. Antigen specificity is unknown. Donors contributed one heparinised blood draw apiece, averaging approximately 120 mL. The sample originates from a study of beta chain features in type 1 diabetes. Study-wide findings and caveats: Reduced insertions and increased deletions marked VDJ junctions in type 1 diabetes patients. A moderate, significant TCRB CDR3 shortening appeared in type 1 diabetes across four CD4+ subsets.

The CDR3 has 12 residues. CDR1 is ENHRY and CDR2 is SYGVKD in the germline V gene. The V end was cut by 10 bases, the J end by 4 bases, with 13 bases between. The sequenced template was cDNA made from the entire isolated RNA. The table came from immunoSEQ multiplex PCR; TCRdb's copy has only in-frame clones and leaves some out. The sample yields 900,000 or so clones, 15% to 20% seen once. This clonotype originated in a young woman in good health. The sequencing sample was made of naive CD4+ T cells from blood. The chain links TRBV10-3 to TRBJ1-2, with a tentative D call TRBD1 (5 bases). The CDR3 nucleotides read TGTGCCACGACGACAGCCTCCTATGGCTACACCTTC. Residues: CATTTASYGYTF.